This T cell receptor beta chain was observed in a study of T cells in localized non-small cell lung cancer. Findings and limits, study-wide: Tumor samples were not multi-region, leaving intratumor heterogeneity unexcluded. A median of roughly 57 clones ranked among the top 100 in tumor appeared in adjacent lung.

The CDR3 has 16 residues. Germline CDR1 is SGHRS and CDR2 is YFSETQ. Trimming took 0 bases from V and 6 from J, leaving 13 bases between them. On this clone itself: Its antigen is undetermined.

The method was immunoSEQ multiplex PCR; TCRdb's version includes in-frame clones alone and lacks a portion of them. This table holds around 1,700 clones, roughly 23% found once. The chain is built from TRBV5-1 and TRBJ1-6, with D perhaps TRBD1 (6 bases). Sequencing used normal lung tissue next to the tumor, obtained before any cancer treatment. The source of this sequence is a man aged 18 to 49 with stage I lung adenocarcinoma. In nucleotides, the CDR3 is TGCGCCAGCAGCTTGGACAGGGCCCTACCTAATTCACCCCTCCACTTT. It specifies CASSLDRALPNSPLHF. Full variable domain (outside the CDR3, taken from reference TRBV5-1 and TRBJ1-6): KAGVTQTPRYLIKTRGQQVTLSCSPISGHRSVSWYQQTPGQGLQFLFEYFSETQRNKGNFPGRFSGRQFSNSRSEMNVSTLELGDSALYLCASSLDRALPNSPLHFGNGTRLTVT.